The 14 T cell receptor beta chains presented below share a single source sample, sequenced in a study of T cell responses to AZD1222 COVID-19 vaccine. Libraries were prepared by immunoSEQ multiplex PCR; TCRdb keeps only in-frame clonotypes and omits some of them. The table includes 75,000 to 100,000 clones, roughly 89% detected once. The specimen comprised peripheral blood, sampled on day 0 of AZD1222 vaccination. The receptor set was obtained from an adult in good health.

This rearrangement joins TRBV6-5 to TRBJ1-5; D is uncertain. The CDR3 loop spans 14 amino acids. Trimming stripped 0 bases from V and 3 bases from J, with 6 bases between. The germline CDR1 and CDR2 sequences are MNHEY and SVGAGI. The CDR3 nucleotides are TGTGCCAGCAGTTACTCGCGGGTCAATCAGCCCCAGCATTTT. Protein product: CASSYSRVNQPQHF.

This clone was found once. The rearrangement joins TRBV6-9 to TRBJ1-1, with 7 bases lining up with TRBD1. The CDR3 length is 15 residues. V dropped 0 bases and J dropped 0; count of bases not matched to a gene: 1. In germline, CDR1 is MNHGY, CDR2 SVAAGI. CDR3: CASSYSGQVNTEAFF. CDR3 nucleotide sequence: TGTGCCAGCAGTTATTCCGGACAGGTGAACACTGAAGCTTTCTTT.

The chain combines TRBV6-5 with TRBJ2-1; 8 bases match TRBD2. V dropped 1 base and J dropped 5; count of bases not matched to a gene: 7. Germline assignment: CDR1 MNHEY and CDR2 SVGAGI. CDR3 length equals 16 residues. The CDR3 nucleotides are TGTGCCAGCAGTTACTTGTCGGGGGGGGAGAACAATGAGCAGTTCTTC. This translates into CASSYLSGGENNEQFF.

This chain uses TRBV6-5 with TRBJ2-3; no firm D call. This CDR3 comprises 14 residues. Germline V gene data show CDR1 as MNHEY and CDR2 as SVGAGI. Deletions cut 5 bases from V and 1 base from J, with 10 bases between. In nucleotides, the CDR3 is TGTGCCAGCAGTAGGGCCCCAGGCACAGATACGCAGTATTTT. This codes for CASSRAPGTDTQYF.

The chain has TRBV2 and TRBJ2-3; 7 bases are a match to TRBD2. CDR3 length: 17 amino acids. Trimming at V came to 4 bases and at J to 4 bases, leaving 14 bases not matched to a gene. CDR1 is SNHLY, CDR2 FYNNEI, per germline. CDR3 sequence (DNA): TGTGCCAGCAGTGTTAAGTTGGCGGGAGAGGGCGCAGATACGCAGTATTTT. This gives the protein CASSVKLAGEGADTQYF. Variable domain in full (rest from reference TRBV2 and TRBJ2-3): EPEVTQTPSHQVTQMGQEVILRCVPISNHLYFYWYRQILGQKVEFLVSFYNNEISEKSEIFDDQFSVERPDGSNFTLKIRSTKLEDSAMYFCASSVKLAGEGADTQYFGPGTRLTVL.

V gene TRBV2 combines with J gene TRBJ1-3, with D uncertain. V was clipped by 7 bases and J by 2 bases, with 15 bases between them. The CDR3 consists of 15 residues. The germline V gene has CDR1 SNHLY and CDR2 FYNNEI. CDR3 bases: TGTGCCAGCAAAAGAACAGATGGCCCTGGAAACACCATATATTTT. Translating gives CASKRTDGPGNTIYF.

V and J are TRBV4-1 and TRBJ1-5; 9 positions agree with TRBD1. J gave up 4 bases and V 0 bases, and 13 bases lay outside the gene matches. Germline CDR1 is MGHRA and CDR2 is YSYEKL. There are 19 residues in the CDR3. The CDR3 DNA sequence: TGCGCCAGCAGCCAAGACCTATACCCGGGACAGGGCGGGAATCAGCCCCAGCATTTT. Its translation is CASSQDLYPGQGGNQPQHF.

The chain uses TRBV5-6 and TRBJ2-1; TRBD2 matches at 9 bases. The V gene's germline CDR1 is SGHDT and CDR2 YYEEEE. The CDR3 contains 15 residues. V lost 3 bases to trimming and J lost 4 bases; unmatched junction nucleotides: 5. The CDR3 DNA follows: TGTGCCAGCAGCTCGCCGGGACTAGCTTACAATGAGCAGTTCTTC. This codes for CASSSPGLAYNEQFF.

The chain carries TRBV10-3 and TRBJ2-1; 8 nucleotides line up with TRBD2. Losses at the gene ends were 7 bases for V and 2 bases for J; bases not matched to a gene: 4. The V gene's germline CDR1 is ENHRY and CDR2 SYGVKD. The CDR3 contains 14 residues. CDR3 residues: CAINPAGAYNEQFF. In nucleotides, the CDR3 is TGTGCCATCAATCCAGCGGGAGCCTACAATGAGCAGTTCTTC.

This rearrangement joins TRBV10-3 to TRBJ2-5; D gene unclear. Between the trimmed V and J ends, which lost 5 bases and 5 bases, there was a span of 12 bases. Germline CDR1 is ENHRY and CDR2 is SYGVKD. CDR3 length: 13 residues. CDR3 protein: CAISPELGETQYF. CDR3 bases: TGTGCCATCAGTCCTGAACTTGGGGAGACCCAGTACTTC.

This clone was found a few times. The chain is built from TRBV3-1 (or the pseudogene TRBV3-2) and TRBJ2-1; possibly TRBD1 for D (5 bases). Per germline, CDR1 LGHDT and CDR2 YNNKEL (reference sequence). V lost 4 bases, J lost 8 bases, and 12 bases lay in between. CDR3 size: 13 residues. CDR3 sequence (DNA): TGTGCCAGCAGCCGCCAGGGTAGCCATGAGCAGTTCTTC. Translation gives CASSRQGSHEQFF.

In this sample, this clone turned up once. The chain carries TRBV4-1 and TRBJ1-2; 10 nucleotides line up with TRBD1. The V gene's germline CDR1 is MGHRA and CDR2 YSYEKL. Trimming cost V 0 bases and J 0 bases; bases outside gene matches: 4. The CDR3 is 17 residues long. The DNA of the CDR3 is TGCGCCAGCAGCCAAGAGGTTGGGACAGGGGCTAACTATGGCTACACCTTC. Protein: CASSQEVGTGANYGYTF.

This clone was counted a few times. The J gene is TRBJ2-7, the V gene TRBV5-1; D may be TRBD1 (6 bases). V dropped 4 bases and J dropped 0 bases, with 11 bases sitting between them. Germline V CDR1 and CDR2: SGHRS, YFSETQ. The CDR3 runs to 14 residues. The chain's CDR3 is CASSIDRSSYEQYF. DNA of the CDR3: TGCGCCAGCAGCATAGACAGGAGCTCCTACGAGCAGTACTTC.

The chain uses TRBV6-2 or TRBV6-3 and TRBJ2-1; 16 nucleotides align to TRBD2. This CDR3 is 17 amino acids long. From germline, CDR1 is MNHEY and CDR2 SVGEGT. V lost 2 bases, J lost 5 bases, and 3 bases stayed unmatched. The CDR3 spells CASSYAGLAGGNNEQFF. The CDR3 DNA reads TGTGCCAGCAGTTACGCGGGACTAGCGGGGGGGAACAATGAGCAGTTCTTC.